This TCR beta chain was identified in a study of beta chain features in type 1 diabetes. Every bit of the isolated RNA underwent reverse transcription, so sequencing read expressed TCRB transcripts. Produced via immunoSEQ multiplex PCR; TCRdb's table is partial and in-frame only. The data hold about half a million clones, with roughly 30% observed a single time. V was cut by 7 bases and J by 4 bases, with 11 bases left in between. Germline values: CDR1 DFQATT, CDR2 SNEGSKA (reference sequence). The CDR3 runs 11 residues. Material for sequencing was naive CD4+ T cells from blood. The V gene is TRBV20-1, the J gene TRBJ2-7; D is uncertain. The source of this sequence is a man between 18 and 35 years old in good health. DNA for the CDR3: TGCAGTGTTCGACTTAAGTACGAGCAGTACTTC. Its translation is CSVRLKYEQYF.